This TCR beta chain emerged from a study of blood T cells in healthy people across ages. A J-beta primer mix and a sample-barcoded 5' primer were used in a second PCR of about 7 to 12 cycles. From the 5' RACE reads, TCRdb called clonotypes with MiXCR, one entry per CDR3 protein. The sample holds roughly 1,700,000 distinct CDR3 sequences; 28% are singletons and the top ten take less than 9.5%. V lost 0 bases and J 2 bases, leaving 10 bases between the germline ends. Germline V gives CDR1 ENHRY, CDR2 SYGVKD. This CDR3 comprises 15 residues. This sequence joins TRBV10-3 and TRBJ1-2; D is uncertain. The TCR comes from a woman aged 25 to 45 in good health. Sequenced sample: blood. Here the CDR3 reads CAISESGKLNYGYTF. CDR3 DNA sequence: TGTGCCATCAGTGAGTCGGGAAAGTTGAACTATGGCTACACCTTC.